What follows are 13 T cell receptor beta chains derived from one specimen sequenced in a study of blood T cell repertoires in COVID-19. Here immunoSEQ multiplex PCR was the method, and the copy in TCRdb shows in-frame clones only, minus some. The sample shows around 88,000 clones, about three quarters of them seen only once. The sequencing input was peripheral blood. Receptors originate from a man over 45 who had recovered from COVID-19.

A remark on this clone: Other DNA sequences within the sample encode an identical CDR3. The rearrangement links TRBV29-1 to TRBJ1-1; maybe TRBD1 (6 bases). The CDR3 sequence is 13 residues long. The germline V gene has CDR1 SQVTM and CDR2 ANQGSEA. The germline V and J ends were trimmed by 7 bases and 1 base, with 13 bases remaining between them. The CDR3 nucleotides read TGCAGCGCTGAGGGACATTCGAACACTGAAGCTTTCTTT. Protein sequence: CSAEGHSNTEAFF.

The CDR3 loop is CASSIGTRTSGYYEQYF. The CDR3 bases are TGTGCCAGTAGTATAGGGACCCGGACTAGCGGGTACTACGAGCAGTACTTC. V and J are TRBV19 and TRBJ2-7, with 11 nucleotides matching TRBD2. Germline CDR1 and CDR2: LNHDA and SQIVND (reference sequence). The V gene end was trimmed by 1 base and the J gene end by 3 bases; junction bases not matched to a gene: 8. This CDR3 contains 17 residues.

The chain recombines TRBV27 with TRBJ2-7, with TRBD1 as a possible D gene (5 bases). The germline gives CDR1 MNHEY, CDR2 SMNVEV (reference sequence). The CDR3 has 11 residues. Trimming shortened V by 4 bases and J by 6 bases, and 7 bases separated the two germline ends. CDR3 nucleotide sequence: TGTGCCAGCAGTTCAGGGCTCGAGCAGTACTTC. Protein product: CASSSGLEQYF.

CDR3 in DNA: TGCGCCAGCAGTGCGGGGAGCAATCAGCCCCAGCATTTT. Encoded protein: CASSAGSNQPQHF. The gene calls are TRBV4-1 and TRBJ1-5, with no clear D. CDR1 is MGHRA and CDR2 is YSYEKL in the germline V gene. Trimming removed 6 bases from V and 1 base from J, with 7 bases in between. The CDR3 is 13 residues long.

Note on this clone: The junction shows a germline mismatch at one end, possibly a read error. The chain is built from TRBV6-1 and TRBJ1-2; 7 bases map to TRBD1. This CDR3 comprises 14 residues. The germline V gene encodes CDR1 MNHNS and CDR2 SASEGT. The CDR3 loop is CASSEQPSLDRDGF. CDR3 nucleotide sequence: TGTGCCAGCAGTGAACAACCGAGTCTCGACAGGGATGGTTTC.

The rearrangement uses TRBV5-1 and TRBJ2-5, with TRBD2 matching 13 bases. The J segment lost 6 bases and the V segment lost 4 bases, leaving 18 bases of the junction unmatched. Germline CDR1 SGHRS, CDR2 YFSETQ. There are 19 residues in the CDR3. The CDR3 DNA sequence: TGCGCCAGCAGCGGCGTCTCTGGTAAAACTAGCGGGGGGGGACAGACCCAGTACTTC. Translated: CASSGVSGKTSGGGQTQYF.

J is TRBJ2-1 and V is TRBV7-3; D might be TRBD2 (5 bases). The CDR3 length is 12 residues. The V gene lost 0 bases and the J gene lost 10 bases, with 7 bases spanning the gap. CDR1 SGHTA and CDR2 FQGTGA come from the germline V gene. The CDR3 protein is CASSLTRGEQFF. DNA of the CDR3: TGTGCCAGCAGCTTAACAAGAGGGGAGCAGTTCTTC.

The V call is TRBV7-6, the J call TRBJ2-7, with D perhaps matching TRBD2 (6 bases). Germline V gives CDR1 SGHVS, CDR2 FNYEAQ. The length of the CDR3 is 15 residues. V lost 5 bases and J lost 3, with 17 bases in between. In DNA, the CDR3 is TGTGCCAGCAGCCTGGTCGGGAGCTTGGACTACGAGCAGTACTTC. Translation gives CASSLVGSLDYEQYF.

The chain recombines TRBV6-1 with TRBJ2-3, with 8 bases aligning to TRBD2. This CDR3 has 17 residues. The trim removed 1 base at V and 6 bases at J, leaving 12 bases unmatched. The germline V gene has CDR1 MNHNS and CDR2 SASEGT. The DNA for the CDR3 is TGTGCCAGCAGTGAAGGCACGGGAGGGACTCCTTCGGATACGCAGTATTTT. It specifies CASSEGTGGTPSDTQYF.

This chain links TRBV29-1 with TRBJ2-1; the match to TRBD1 covers 10 bases. This CDR3 has 13 amino acids. With V trimmed by 8 bases and J by 8 bases, 9 bases remained unmatched. The germline CDR1 and CDR2 sequences are SQVTM and ANQGSEA. In nucleotides, the CDR3 is TGCAGCTCCCAGGGACAGGGGAGGCATGAGCAGTTCTTC. This gives the protein CSSQGQGRHEQFF.

The chain couples TRBV6-1 to TRBJ2-7; TRBD2 aligns across 7 bases. The germline V gene has CDR1 MNHNS and CDR2 SASEGT. J gave up 3 bases and V 1 base, and 6 bases lay outside the gene matches. There are 15 residues in the CDR3. The CDR3 here is CASSEETSSYYEQYF. For the CDR3, the DNA is TGTGCCAGCAGTGAAGAGACTAGCAGCTACTACGAGCAGTACTTC.

The V and J genes are TRBV4-1 and TRBJ2-2; 9 nucleotides align to TRBD2. The CDR3 extends over 16 amino acids. V was pared by 2 bases and J by 5 bases, with 6 bases of the junction left unmatched. Germline V gene lookup returns CDR1 MGHRA and CDR2 YSYEKL. The CDR3: CASSQLAGVRTGELFF. In DNA, the CDR3 is TGCGCCAGCAGCCAATTAGCGGGAGTTAGGACCGGGGAGCTGTTTTTT.

The table lists this clone with many counts. The rearrangement joins TRBV25-1 to TRBJ2-7; D remains ambiguous. Deletions cut 6 bases from V and 5 bases from J, with 11 bases between. The CDR3 is made up of 12 amino acids. The V gene's germline CDR1 is MGHDK and CDR2 SYGVNS. The CDR3 loop is CASRGPLHEQYF. The CDR3 bases are TGTGCCAGCAGGGGCCCCCTTCACGAGCAGTACTTC.